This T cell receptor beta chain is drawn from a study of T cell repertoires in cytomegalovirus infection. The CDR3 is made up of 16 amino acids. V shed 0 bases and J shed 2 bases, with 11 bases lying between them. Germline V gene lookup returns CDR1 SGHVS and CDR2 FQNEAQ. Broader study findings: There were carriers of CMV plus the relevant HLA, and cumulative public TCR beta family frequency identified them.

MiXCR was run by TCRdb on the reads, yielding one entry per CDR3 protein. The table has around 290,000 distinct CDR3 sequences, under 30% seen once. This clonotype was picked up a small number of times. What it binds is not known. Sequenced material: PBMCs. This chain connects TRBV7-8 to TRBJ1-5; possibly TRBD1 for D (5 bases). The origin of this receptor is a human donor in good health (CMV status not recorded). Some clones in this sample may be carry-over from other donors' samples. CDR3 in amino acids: CASSLAPRVGNQPQHF. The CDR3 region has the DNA TGTGCCAGCAGCTTAGCGCCCAGGGTTGGCAATCAGCCCCAGCATTTT.